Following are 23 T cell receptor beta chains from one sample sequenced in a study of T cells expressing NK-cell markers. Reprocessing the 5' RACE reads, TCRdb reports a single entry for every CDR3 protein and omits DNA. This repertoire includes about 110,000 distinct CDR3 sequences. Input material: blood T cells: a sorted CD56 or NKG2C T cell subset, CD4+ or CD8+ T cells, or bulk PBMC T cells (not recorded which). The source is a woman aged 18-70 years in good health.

This CDR3 reads CAISEGTGEPSGIGEQFF. V is TRBV10-3 and J is TRBJ2-1; absent DNA, TCRdb's TRBD1 call cannot be checked. The CDR3 sequence is 18 residues long. The germline gives CDR1 ENHRY, CDR2 SYGVKD.

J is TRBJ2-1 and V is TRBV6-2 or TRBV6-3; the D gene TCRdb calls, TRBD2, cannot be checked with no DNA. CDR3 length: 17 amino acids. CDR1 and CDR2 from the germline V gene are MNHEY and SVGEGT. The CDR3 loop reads CASDYPSERGSYNEQFF.

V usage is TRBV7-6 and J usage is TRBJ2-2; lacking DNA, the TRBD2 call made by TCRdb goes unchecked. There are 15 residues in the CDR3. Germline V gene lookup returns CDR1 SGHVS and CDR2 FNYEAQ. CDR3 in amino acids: CASSADPAGAGELFF.

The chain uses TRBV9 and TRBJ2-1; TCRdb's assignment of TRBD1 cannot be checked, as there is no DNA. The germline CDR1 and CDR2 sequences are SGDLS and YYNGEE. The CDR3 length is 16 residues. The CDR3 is CASSPNAQAGVYEQFF.

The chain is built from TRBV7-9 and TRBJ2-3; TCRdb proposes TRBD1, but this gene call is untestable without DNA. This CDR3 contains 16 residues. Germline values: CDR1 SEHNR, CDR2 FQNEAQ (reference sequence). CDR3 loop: CASSSQWADGTDTQYF.

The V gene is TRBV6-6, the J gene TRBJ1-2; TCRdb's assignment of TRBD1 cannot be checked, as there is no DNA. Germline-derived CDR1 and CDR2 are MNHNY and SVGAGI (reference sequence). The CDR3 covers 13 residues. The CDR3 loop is CASSHTGATGYTF.

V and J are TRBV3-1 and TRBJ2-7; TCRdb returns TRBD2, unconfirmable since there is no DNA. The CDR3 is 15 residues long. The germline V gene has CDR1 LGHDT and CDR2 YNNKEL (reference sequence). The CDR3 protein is CASSPGLAGADEQYF.

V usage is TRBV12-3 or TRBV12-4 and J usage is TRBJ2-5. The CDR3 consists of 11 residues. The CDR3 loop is CASSPNGTQYF.

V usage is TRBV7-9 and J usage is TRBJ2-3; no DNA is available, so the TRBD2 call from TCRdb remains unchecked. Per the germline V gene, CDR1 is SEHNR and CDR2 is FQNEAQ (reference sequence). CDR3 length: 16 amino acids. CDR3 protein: CASSSPSGSFTDTQYF.

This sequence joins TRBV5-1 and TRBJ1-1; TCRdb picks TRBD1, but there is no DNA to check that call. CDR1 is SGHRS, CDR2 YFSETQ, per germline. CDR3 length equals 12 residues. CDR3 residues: CASAGTSPEAFF. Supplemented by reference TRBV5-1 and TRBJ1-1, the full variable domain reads KAGVTQTPRYLIKTRGQQVTLSCSPISGHRSVSWYQQTPGQGLQFLFEYFSETQRNKGNFPGRFSGRQFSNSRSEMNVSTLELGDSALYLCASAGTSPEAFFGQGTRLTVV.

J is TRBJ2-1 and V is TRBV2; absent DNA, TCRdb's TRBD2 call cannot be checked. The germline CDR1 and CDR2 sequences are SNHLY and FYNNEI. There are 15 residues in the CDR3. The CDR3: CASSLLGPSANEQFF.

CDR3 amino acids: CSATIGDVAGLGMNEKLFF. The chain carries TRBV20-1 and TRBJ1-4. Germline values: CDR1 DFQATT, CDR2 SNEGSKA (reference sequence). The CDR3 length is 19 residues.

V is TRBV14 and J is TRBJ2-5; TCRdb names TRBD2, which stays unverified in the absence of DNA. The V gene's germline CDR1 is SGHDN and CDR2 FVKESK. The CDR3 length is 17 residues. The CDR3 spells CASSQGLAGDAQETQYF.

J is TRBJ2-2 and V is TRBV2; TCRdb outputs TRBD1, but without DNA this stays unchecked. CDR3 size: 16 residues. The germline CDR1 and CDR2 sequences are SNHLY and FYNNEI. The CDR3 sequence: CASSEETGWSTGELFF.

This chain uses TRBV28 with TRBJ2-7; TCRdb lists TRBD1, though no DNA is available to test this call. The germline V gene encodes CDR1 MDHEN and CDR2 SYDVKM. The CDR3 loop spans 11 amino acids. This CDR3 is CASSWTGEQYF.

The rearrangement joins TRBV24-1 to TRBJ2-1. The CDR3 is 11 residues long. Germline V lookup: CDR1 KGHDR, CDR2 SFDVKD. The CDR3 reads CATRGSNEQFF.

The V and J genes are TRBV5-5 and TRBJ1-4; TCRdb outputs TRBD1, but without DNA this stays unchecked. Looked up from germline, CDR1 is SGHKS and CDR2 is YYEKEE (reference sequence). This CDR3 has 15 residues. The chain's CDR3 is CASSLWQGAGEKLFF.

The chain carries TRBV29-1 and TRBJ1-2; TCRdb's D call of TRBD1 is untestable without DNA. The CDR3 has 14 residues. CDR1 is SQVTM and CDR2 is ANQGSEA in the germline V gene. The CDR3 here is CSVKPRGMEYGYTF. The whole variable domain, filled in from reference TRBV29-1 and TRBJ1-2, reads SAVISQKPSRDICQRGTSLTIQCQVDSQVTMMFWYRQQPGQSLTLIATANQGSEATYESGFVIDKFPISRPNLTFSTLTVSNMSPEDSSIYLCSVKPRGMEYGYTFGSGTRLTVV.

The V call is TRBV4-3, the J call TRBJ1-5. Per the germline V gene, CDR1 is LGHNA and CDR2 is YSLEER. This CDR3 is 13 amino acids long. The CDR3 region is CASSQDQGQPQHF.

This CDR3 reads CASSFRRGGEQYF. The chain recombines TRBV28 with TRBJ2-7; TCRdb calls TRBD1, which cannot be checked without DNA. The CDR3 runs to 13 residues. Looked up from germline, CDR1 is MDHEN and CDR2 is SYDVKM.

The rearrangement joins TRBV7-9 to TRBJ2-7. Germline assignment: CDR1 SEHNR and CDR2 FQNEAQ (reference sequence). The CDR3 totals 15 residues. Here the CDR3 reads CASSLAPTSASEQYF.

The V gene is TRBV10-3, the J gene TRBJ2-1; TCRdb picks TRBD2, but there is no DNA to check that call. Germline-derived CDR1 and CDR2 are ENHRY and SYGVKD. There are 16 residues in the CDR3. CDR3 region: CAIRKTSERSYNEQFF.

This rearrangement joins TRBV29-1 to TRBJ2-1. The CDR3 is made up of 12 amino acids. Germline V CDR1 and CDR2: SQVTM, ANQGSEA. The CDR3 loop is CSVITSHNEQFF.